These T cell receptor beta chains were read from a single sample in a study of blood T cells in healthy people across ages. TCRdb independently ran MiXCR on the 5' RACE reads; one entry per CDR3 protein. The repertoire includes 1.4 million or so distinct CDR3 sequences, approximately 43% of them detected once, and around 4% sits in the top ten. Sequencing was carried out using blood. These receptors originate from a woman younger than 35 in good health. CDR3s include the opening cysteine and the closing phenylalanine or tryptophan. A D gene is named only where the DNA matches it firmly. Clone size is shown for a subset of rows, as once, few, many or a class of expanded clone.

cdr3_nt,cdr3_aa,j_call,v_call,d_call,clone_size
TGTGCCAGCAGTTACCGAGGACAGGGGGTCTACGAGCAGTACTTC,CASSYRGQGVYEQYF,TRBJ2-7,TRBV6-5,TRBD1,many
TGTGCCAGCAGTTACGGCGGCAGCAGCACAGATACGCAGTATTTT,CASSYGGSSTDTQYF,TRBJ2-3,TRBV6-5,NA,NA
TGTGCCAGCGGATGGGAAAGGAGAAATACGCAGTATTTT,CASGWERRNTQYF,TRBJ2-3,TRBV6-5,NA,NA
TGTGCCAGCAGATTAGCGGGAGAACCGTACCAAGAGACCCAGTACTTC,CASRLAGEPYQETQYF,TRBJ2-5,TRBV7-4,TRBD2,few
TGTGCCAGCAGCGAAGAGGGCCTAGCGGGAGAGCATAATGAGCAGTTCTTC,CASSEEGLAGEHNEQFF,TRBJ2-1,TRBV7-9,TRBD2,few
TGTGCCAGCAGCCAAGTTTTGACAGCCCAAGTTTCCACAGATACGCAGTATTTT,CASSQVLTAQVSTDTQYF,TRBJ2-3,TRBV14,NA,few
TGTGCCAGCAGCGCCGGGACAGGGGGACAGAACACTGAAGCTTTCTTT,CASSAGTGGQNTEAFF,TRBJ1-1,TRBV6-2/TRBV6-3,TRBD1,NA
TGTGCCAGCAGGGTGCTAGGATACGAGCAGTACTTC,CASRVLGYEQYF,TRBJ2-7,TRBV2,NA,NA
TGTGCCAGCAGGACAACGGCGGGGCCCGGTGGGGAGCAGTTCTTC,CASRTTAGPGGEQFF,TRBJ2-1,TRBV28,NA,NA
TGCGCCAGCAGTCAATCGATAGAGGGTTTACGGGACAATGAGCAGTTCTTC,CASSQSIEGLRDNEQFF,TRBJ2-1,TRBV23-1,NA,NA
TGTGCCTGGAGTGCAGGGCTAGCGGGAGGTTTGGATACGCAGTATTTT,CAWSAGLAGGLDTQYF,TRBJ2-3,TRBV30,TRBD2,NA
TGTGCCGTTGGGGGGGGACCAGGGAAAAAACTGTTTTTT,CAVGGGPGKKLFF,TRBJ1-4,TRBV27,NA,NA
TGCGCCAGCAGCCTCCAAGGGACAGGGGTTAATGAGCAGTTCTTC,CASSLQGTGVNEQFF,TRBJ2-1,TRBV5-1,TRBD1,NA
TGCGCCAGCAGCTTGGACGGCGGGGGCACAGATACGCAGTATTTT,CASSLDGGGTDTQYF,TRBJ2-3,TRBV5-1,NA,once
TGCAGCGTTGAAAGTCTGATTTACAATGAGCAGTTCTTC,CSVESLIYNEQFF,TRBJ2-1,TRBV29-1,NA,NA
TGCAGTGCTCCGGGACTAGCGGGTAGCTCCTACAATGAGCAGTTCTTC,CSAPGLAGSSYNEQFF,TRBJ2-1,TRBV20-1,TRBD2,few
TGTGCCAGCAGCCAAGATACCCTGACTAGCGGGAGGGTTAAGAATGAGCAGTTCTTC,CASSQDTLTSGRVKNEQFF,TRBJ2-1,TRBV4-2,TRBD2,few
TGCAGCATGGGACAGGGGAGGTATGAGCAGTTCTTC,CSMGQGRYEQFF,TRBJ2-1,TRBV29-1,TRBD1,NA
TGTGCCAGCAGCTTAGGGGGGGCCTTCTACAATGAGCAGTTCTTC,CASSLGGAFYNEQFF,TRBJ2-1,TRBV7-2,NA,few
TGTGCCAGCAGCGGAGGTGCCGTGTGGGCCCAAGAGACCCAGTACTTC,CASSGGAVWAQETQYF,TRBJ2-5,TRBV7-6,NA,few
TGTGCCAGCAGCTCTAGACGTATTCAAGAGACCCAGTACTTC,CASSSRRIQETQYF,TRBJ2-5,TRBV28,NA,NA
TGTGCCAGCAGTTATGGGGAACGTTTATCGAATCAGCCCCAGCATTTT,CASSYGERLSNQPQHF,TRBJ1-5,TRBV6-2/TRBV6-3,NA,few
TGTGCCAGCAGCACACTTACAGCTTCCACAGATACGCAGTATTTT,CASSTLTASTDTQYF,TRBJ2-3,TRBV5-5,NA,NA
TGTGCCAGCAGCGCCCAAGGAAACCCCCAAGAGACCCAGTACTTC,CASSAQGNPQETQYF,TRBJ2-5,TRBV9,NA,NA
TGTGCCAGCAGTGACCCCTACCTACAGGGGGAGTCCTACAATGAGCAGTTCTTC,CASSDPYLQGESYNEQFF,TRBJ2-1,TRBV25-1,TRBD1,NA
TGTGCCAGCAGCGCCGGATGGGGTTCGCCCTACGAGCAGTACTTC,CASSAGWGSPYEQYF,TRBJ2-7,TRBV11-3,NA,few
TGTGCCAGCGGCTTTGGACCTGGAGAGCGTTACAATGAGCAGTTCTTC,CASGFGPGERYNEQFF,TRBJ2-1,TRBV12-1,NA,NA
TGTGCCAGCAGTTTGGGGGTCCCTGGGAAACAGCCCCAGCATTTT,CASSLGVPGKQPQHF,TRBJ1-5,TRBV12-3/TRBV12-4,NA,many
TGCAGTCAGGGGGGGGTAGATACGCAGTATTTT,CSQGGVDTQYF,TRBJ2-3,TRBV20-1,NA,NA
TGTGCCTTTTTGGGGACCTCGAACACTGAAGCTTTCTTT,CAFLGTSNTEAFF,TRBJ1-1,TRBV30,NA,NA
TGTGCCAGCAGCGTCCTAGCGCGTAATGAGCAGTACTTC,CASSVLARNEQYF,TRBJ2-7,TRBV7-9,NA,NA
TGTGCCAGCAGTTACCTACAGGGTAGAAATGGCTACACCTTC,CASSYLQGRNGYTF,TRBJ1-2,TRBV6-5,NA,NA
TGTGCCAGCACCGGTGAGGGGGATGAGCAGTTCTTC,CASTGEGDEQFF,TRBJ2-1,TRBV7-9,NA,NA
TGCAGTGCTATCAGGATTGGAGGTGGGACAGATACGCAGTATTTT,CSAIRIGGGTDTQYF,TRBJ2-3,TRBV20-1,NA,NA
TGTGCCAGCAGCGTAGAGACATCCCCGGGGGCAGCTTTCTTT,CASSVETSPGAAFF,TRBJ1-1,TRBV9,NA,few
TGTGCCAGCAGTTCCCTTGGGATTTACAATCAGCCCCAGCATTTT,CASSSLGIYNQPQHF,TRBJ1-5,TRBV27,NA,NA
TGTGCCTGGGGGCGCCAGCTCAATCAGCCCCAGCATTTT,CAWGRQLNQPQHF,TRBJ1-5,TRBV30,NA,few
TGTGCCACTACGGCAGGCTACGAGCAGTACTTC,CATTAGYEQYF,TRBJ2-7,TRBV6-2/TRBV6-3,NA,NA
TGCAGTGCTAGGTCGGGGATCAATCAGCCCCAGCATTTT,CSARSGINQPQHF,TRBJ1-5,TRBV20-1,NA,few